The 5 T cell receptor beta chains below come from one sample, sequenced in a study of graft-versus-host responses after intestinal transplantation. Method: immunoSEQ multiplex PCR; TCRdb's copy keeps in-frame clones and lacks some. The sample holds about 86,000 clones; about 87% are singletons and the top ten take roughly 0.3%. The antigens these receptors bind are not known. The input for sequencing was unstimulated CD4+ T cells sorted from spleen or lymph node cells, taken before transplant. The receptors shown here come from a human donor who was the organ donor for an intestinal transplant.

The gene calls are TRBV12-5 and TRBJ2-3; 10 bases are a match to TRBD1. Germline lookup yields CDR1 LGHNT and CDR2 FRNRAP. CDR3 length equals 21 residues. Unmatched junction bases numbered 26, after V lost 7 bases and J lost 4 bases. In nucleotides, the CDR3 is TGTGCTAGTGCTCGCACGATGGGACAGGGGAGGAAAGGGTACATAGCAGATACGCAGTATTTT. Its translation is CASARTMGQGRKGYIADTQYF.

This chain joins TRBV7-8 and TRBJ2-1, with D possibly matching TRBD1 (5 bases). The CDR3 totals 15 residues. In germline, CDR1 is SGHVS, CDR2 FQNEAQ. Trimming shortened V by 5 bases and J by 0 bases, and 11 bases separated the two germline ends. CDR3 protein: CASSLTVHSYNEQFF. CDR3 DNA: TGTGCCAGCAGCCTGACAGTTCACTCCTACAATGAGCAGTTCTTC.

This clone was observed a handful of times. This chain connects TRBV6-5 to TRBJ2-7; 7 nucleotides match TRBD1. Germline trimming cut 6 bases from V and 7 bases from J; bases unmatched to any gene: 9. Germline CDR1 is MNHEY and CDR2 is SVGAGI. The CDR3 runs to 13 residues. In DNA form, the CDR3 reads TGTGCCAGCAGACTCGGACAGGTAGGAGAGCAGTACTTC. This codes for CASRLGQVGEQYF.

For the CDR3, the DNA is TGTGCCCTATCAGGGGATGGCTACACCTTC. It specifies CALSGDGYTF. The chain has TRBV7-9 and TRBJ1-2; tentatively, D is TRBD1 (6 bases). This CDR3 has 10 residues. V lost 11 bases and J 6 bases, leaving 10 bases between the germline ends. In germline, CDR1 is SEHNR, CDR2 FQNEAQ (reference sequence). Full variable domain (remainder filled in from reference TRBV7-9 and TRBJ1-2): DTGVSQNPRHKITKRGQNVTFRCDPISEHNRLYWYRQTLGQGPEFLTYFQNEAQLEKSRLLSDRFSAERPKGSFSTLEIQRTEQGDSAMYLCALSGDGYTFGSGTRLTVV.

V usage is TRBV6-5 and J usage is TRBJ1-4; possible D gene TRBD1, 6 bases. Per the germline V gene, CDR1 is MNHEY and CDR2 is SVGAGI. V was pared by 5 bases and J by 8 bases, with 12 bases between. The CDR3 consists of 13 residues. CDR3 DNA sequence: TGTGCCAGCAGTCACCCCGGGACAGAAAAACTGTTTTTT. Its protein product is CASSHPGTEKLFF.